Sequencing of this TCR beta chain was carried out in a study of vaccination and CD4 T cells after COVID-19. The CDR3 sequence is 14 residues long. V was shortened by 8 bases and J by 1 base, with 14 bases between the two germline ends. The germline V gene has CDR1 SNHLY and CDR2 FYNNEI. Specified treatment: approximately 11-day PBMC culture with coronavirus spike peptide pools or control peptides (ViraFEST assay). CD4+ T cells that had been cultured provided DNA sequenced with the Oncomine TCR Beta short-read assay. DNA came from CD4+ T cells after culture. TCRdb re-analysed the PCR reads in MiXCR, keeping a single row per CDR3 protein. The table includes over 9,000 distinct CDR3 sequences, approximately 57% detected once. This clonotype was found once. Its antigen is still unknown.

This clonotype was sampled from a human donor who had recovered from COVID-19. This sequence joins TRBV2 and TRBJ2-5; D is possibly TRBD1 (6 bases). The sequencing sample was made of CD4+ T cells from blood, cultured in vitro. CDR3 loop: CASLLNRAQETQYF. The CDR3 DNA is TGTGCCAGCCTACTAAACAGGGCCCAAGAGACCCAGTACTTC.